What follows are 28 T cell receptor beta chains derived from one specimen sequenced in a study of control samples from healthy donors and cancer patients. Clones were sequenced by immunoSEQ multiplex PCR, and TCRdb holds only the in-frame ones, with some missing. Of about 150,000 clones in the sample, roughly 94% were seen once. Material: blood. These receptor sequences come from a woman between 18 and 29 years old in good health.

This rearrangement joins TRBV3-1 (or the pseudogene TRBV3-2) to TRBJ1-1, with 8 nucleotides matching TRBD1. CDR1 and CDR2 (germline): LGHDT, YNNKEL (reference sequence). The V gene end was trimmed by 6 bases and the J gene end by 9 bases; junction bases not matched to a gene: 12. The CDR3 is 14 residues long. The CDR3 loop is CASSLRTGSLQAFF. The CDR3 DNA sequence: TGTGCCAGCAGTCTCCGGACAGGGTCCCTCCAAGCTTTCTTT.

The genes are TRBV29-1 and TRBJ2-2, with D unclear. The germline gives CDR1 SQVTM, CDR2 ANQGSEA. The CDR3 consists of 15 residues. Trimming pared 2 bases from V and 8 bases from J, leaving 18 bases between. The CDR3 loop reads CSVEREGKGRGELFF. The CDR3 region has the DNA TGCAGCGTTGAACGTGAAGGGAAGGGTCGTGGGGAGCTGTTTTTT.

The chain couples TRBV18 to TRBJ2-6; D might be TRBD1 (6 bases). This CDR3 region has 15 residues. V lost 3 bases and J 2 bases, leaving 8 bases between the germline ends. Germline V gene lookup returns CDR1 KGHSH and CDR2 LQKENI. The CDR3 loop reads CASSPGQTGANVLTF. The DNA for the CDR3 is TGTGCCAGCTCACCCGGACAGACTGGGGCCAACGTCCTGACTTTC. The full variable domain, completed using reference TRBV18 and TRBJ2-6, is NAGVMQNPRHLVRRRGQEARLRCSPMKGHSHVYWYRQLPEEGLKFMVYLQKENIIDESGMPKERFSAEFPKEGPSILRIQQVVRGDSAAYFCASSPGQTGANVLTFGAGSRLTVL.

The CDR3 protein is CASREIRSQGAIYF. In DNA, the CDR3 is TGTGCCAGCAGAGAGATCAGATCCCAGGGGGCCATATATTTT. The genes are TRBV6-5 and TRBJ1-3, with 7 bases that match TRBD1. V shed 6 bases, J shed 11 bases, and the junction held 13 bases outside the gene matches. The CDR3 contains 14 residues. The germline gives CDR1 MNHEY, CDR2 SVGAGI.

The chain has TRBV27 and TRBJ1-2; weak D call: TRBD1 (6 bases). The CDR3 length is 15 residues. In germline, CDR1 is MNHEY, CDR2 SMNVEV (reference sequence). Trimming pared 5 bases from V and 1 base from J, leaving 14 bases between. The CDR3: CASSPTGTHNYGYTF. In DNA, the CDR3 is TGTGCCAGCAGTCCGACGGGGACACATAACTATGGCTACACCTTC.

The rearrangement links TRBV25-1 to TRBJ1-5, with D possibly matching TRBD1 (6 bases). CDR3 length: 12 amino acids. Germline lookup yields CDR1 MGHDK and CDR2 SYGVNS. With 8 bases removed from V and 5 bases from J, the gap between germline ends came to 10 bases. The CDR3 sequence is CASGEGDQPQHF. The CDR3 nucleotides read TGTGCCAGCGGAGAGGGGGATCAGCCCCAGCATTTT.

This clone has a single count. The J gene is TRBJ2-1, the V gene TRBV6-2 or TRBV6-3, with D uncertain. Per the germline V gene, CDR1 is MNHEY and CDR2 is SVGEGT. The CDR3 is 12 amino acids. V lost 6 bases to trimming and J lost 15 bases, with 18 bases between them. The CDR3 DNA reads as TGTGCCAGCAGCCGGTTCTTAGTCCCGGGGTTCTTC. It codes for CASSRFLVPGFF.

This sequence joins TRBV3-1 (or the pseudogene TRBV3-2) and TRBJ2-7, with 8 bases fitting TRBD1. The germline V gene has CDR1 LGHDT and CDR2 YNNKEL (reference sequence). The CDR3 extends over 13 amino acids. Trimming cost V 5 bases and J 4 bases; bases outside gene matches: 4. CDR3 DNA: TGTGCCAGCAGCTCCCGGGACAGGTACGAGCAGTACTTC. It is translated as CASSSRDRYEQYF.

The V call is TRBV7-9, the J call TRBJ1-4; the match to TRBD1 covers 8 bases. The CDR3 is made up of 15 amino acids. The germline V gene has CDR1 SEHNR and CDR2 FQNEAQ (reference sequence). Trimming removed 5 bases from V and 8 bases from J; junction bases left unmatched: 10. CDR3 sequence (DNA): TGTGCCAGCAGCCCAGACAGGGGCGAGGGAGAAAAACTGTTTTTT. The encoded protein is CASSPDRGEGEKLFF.

Worth noting for this clone: Additional DNA sequences in this sample encode the identical CDR3. CDR3 sequence: CASSYTRNQPQHF. DNA for the CDR3: TGTGCCAGCAGTTATACCAGAAATCAGCCCCAGCATTTT. The V gene is TRBV6-5, the J gene TRBJ1-5; D ambiguous. CDR1 is MNHEY and CDR2 is SVGAGI in the germline V gene. The CDR3 contains 13 residues. Trimming cost V 3 bases and J 4 bases, with 7 bases left between them.

This rearrangement joins TRBV28 to TRBJ1-5, with no clear D. Looked up from germline, CDR1 is MDHEN and CDR2 is SYDVKM. The CDR3 has 12 residues. V lost 6 bases to trimming and J lost 9 bases, with 12 bases between them. The CDR3 sequence is CASSSGRWPQHF. For the CDR3, the DNA is TGTGCCAGCAGCTCCGGACGGTGGCCCCAGCATTTT. Variable domain in full (rest from reference TRBV28 and TRBJ1-5): DVKVTQSSRYLVKRTGEKVFLECVQDMDHENMFWYRQDPGLGLRLIYFSYDVKMKEKGDIPEGYSVSREKKERFSLILESASTNQTSMYLCASSSGRWPQHFGDGTRLSIL.

This chain connects TRBV7-2 to TRBJ1-4; D remains unclear. The CDR3 is 16 amino acids. The V end was cut by 2 bases, the J end by 4 bases, with 14 bases between. From germline, CDR1 is SGHTA and CDR2 FQGNSA. The CDR3, as DNA: TGTGCCAGCAGCTTATGGGCGGGAGGCAATAATGAAAAACTGTTTTTT. It is translated as CASSLWAGGNNEKLFF. The variable domain in full, completed from reference TRBV7-2 and TRBJ1-4, reads GAGVSQSPSNKVTEKGKDVELRCDPISGHTALYWYRQSLGQGLEFLIYFQGNSAPDKSGLPSDRFSAERTGGSVSTLTIQRTQQEDSAVYLCASSLWAGGNNEKLFFGSGTQLSVL.

Regarding this clone: The same CDR3 can be traced to other DNA sequences in this sample. The gene calls are TRBV6-2 or TRBV6-3 and TRBJ1-1; TRBD1 is a possible D gene (6 bases). The CDR3 length is 13 residues. The germline V and J ends were trimmed by 2 bases and 2 bases, with 6 bases remaining between them. Germline V lookup: CDR1 MNHEY, CDR2 SVGEGT. The CDR3 loop reads CASSYGGNTEAFF. The CDR3 DNA follows: TGTGCCAGCAGTTACGGGGGCAACACTGAAGCTTTCTTT.

The sample holds one count of this clone. A junction boundary mismatches the germline segment, possibly from a read error. V is TRBV12-3 or TRBV12-4 and J is TRBJ1-2, with D possibly TRBD1 on 5 matching bases. This CDR3 region has 12 residues. DNA for the CDR3: TGTGCCAGCAGTTTTTCAGGGAATGGTTACACCTTC. It encodes CASSFSGNGYTF.

The DNA of the CDR3 is TGTGCCAGCAGTTACTTGGGACTAGCGGGTGTCAGTGAGCAGTTCTTC. Its protein is CASSYLGLAGVSEQFF. The chain links TRBV6-5 to TRBJ2-1; 12 nucleotides line up with TRBD2. Germline values: CDR1 MNHEY, CDR2 SVGAGI. This CDR3 has 16 residues. The J segment lost 9 bases and the V segment lost 1 base, leaving 7 bases of the junction unmatched.

This chain connects TRBV29-1 to TRBJ2-5; 8 nucleotides line up with TRBD1. CDR3 size: 13 residues. With V trimmed by 3 bases and J by 6 bases, 6 bases remained unmatched. Germline CDR1 reads SQVTM; CDR2 reads ANQGSEA. The CDR3 protein is CSVEQGAGKTQYF. The CDR3 region has the DNA TGCAGCGTTGAGCAGGGGGCAGGAAAGACCCAGTACTTC.

This clone was recorded only once. DNA of the CDR3: TGTGCCAGCAACCTAGCGGGTTCCTACAATGAGCAGTTCTTC. As protein: CASNLAGSYNEQFF. V gene TRBV28 combines with J gene TRBJ2-1; TRBD2 agrees at 8 bases. The CDR3 totals 14 residues. The germline gives CDR1 MDHEN, CDR2 SYDVKM. V was clipped by 7 bases and J by 1 base; unmatched bases: 3.

The chain carries TRBV5-1 and TRBJ2-2; 8 nucleotides match TRBD2. Germline CDR1 and CDR2: SGHRS and YFSETQ. This CDR3 region has 15 residues. Trimming removed 0 bases from V and 7 bases from J; junction bases left unmatched: 5. In DNA form, the CDR3 reads TGCGCCAGCAGCTTGGTAGCGGGAAGGGACGGGGAGCTGTTTTTT. Translated: CASSLVAGRDGELFF.

The chain links TRBV28 to TRBJ1-3; D uncertain. CDR1 is MDHEN, CDR2 SYDVKM, per germline. V shed 5 bases and J shed 1 base, with 9 bases lying between them. This CDR3 comprises 14 residues. DNA for the CDR3: TGTGCCAGCAGTCGGGATGCTTCTGGAAACACCATATATTTT. This sequence encodes CASSRDASGNTIYF. Supplemented by reference TRBV28 and TRBJ1-3, the full variable domain reads DVKVTQSSRYLVKRTGEKVFLECVQDMDHENMFWYRQDPGLGLRLIYFSYDVKMKEKGDIPEGYSVSREKKERFSLILESASTNQTSMYLCASSRDASGNTIYFGEGSWLTVV.

The J gene is TRBJ1-3, the V gene TRBV12-3 or TRBV12-4; D gene uncertain. The CDR3 spans 12 residues. Trimming shortened V by 2 bases and J by 4 bases, and 3 bases separated the two germline ends. CDR3 coding DNA: TGTGCCAGCAGTTTACCCGGAAACACCATATATTTT. This codes for CASSLPGNTIYF.

The gene calls are TRBV3-1 (or the pseudogene TRBV3-2) and TRBJ2-2; 10 positions match TRBD1. The germline V gene encodes CDR1 LGHDT and CDR2 YNNKEL (reference sequence). The V and J ends lost 8 bases and 4 bases, in that order; junction bases with no gene match: 10. The CDR3 is 16 residues long. The CDR3 here is CASSPARTGGTGELFF. CDR3 in DNA: TGTGCCAGCTCGCCTGCTCGGACAGGGGGCACCGGGGAGCTGTTTTTT.

The V and J genes are TRBV5-1 and TRBJ2-1; 7 bases map to TRBD1. The germline V gene has CDR1 SGHRS and CDR2 YFSETQ. CDR3 length: 16 residues. The V segment lost 4 bases and the J segment 8 bases; nucleotides outside the gene matches: 15. The CDR3 here is CASSRRGTPTMDEQFF. The CDR3 DNA is TGCGCCAGCAGCCGCAGGGGGACACCTACGATGGATGAGCAGTTCTTC. The whole variable domain, filled in from reference TRBV5-1 and TRBJ2-1, reads KAGVTQTPRYLIKTRGQQVTLSCSPISGHRSVSWYQQTPGQGLQFLFEYFSETQRNKGNFPGRFSGRQFSNSRSEMNVSTLELGDSALYLCASSRRGTPTMDEQFFGPGTRLTVL.

The V gene is TRBV9, the J gene TRBJ2-5; perhaps D is TRBD1 or TRBD2 (6 bases each). Trimming cost V 0 bases and J 4 bases, with 13 bases left between them. Per the germline V gene, CDR1 is SGDLS and CDR2 is YYNGEE. This CDR3 is 15 amino acids long. The CDR3 loop is CASSVGGGGGETQYF. DNA for the CDR3: TGTGCCAGCAGCGTAGGCGGTGGAGGGGGAGAGACCCAGTACTTC. The entire variable domain, with the rest obtained from reference TRBV9 and TRBJ2-5, is as follows: DSGVTQTPKHLITATGQRVTLRCSPRSGDLSVYWYQQSLDQGLQFLIQYYNGEERAKGNILERFSAQQFPDLHSELNLSSLELGDSALYFCASSVGGGGGETQYFGPGTRLLVL.

This clone was detected once. The chain uses TRBV15 and TRBJ1-3, with D perhaps matching TRBD1 (5 bases). The CDR3 sequence is 14 residues long. CDR1 and CDR2 from the germline V gene are LNHNV and YYDKDF (reference sequence). Trimming left V 5 bases short and J 4 bases short, with 12 bases between. The CDR3 nucleotides are TGTGCCACCAGCGCCCGGGGGTCAGGAAACACCATATATTTT. Protein sequence: CATSARGSGNTIYF.

A few counts support this clone. V gene TRBV2 combines with J gene TRBJ1-1, with D unclear. The CDR3 loop spans 8 amino acids. Looked up from germline, CDR1 is SNHLY and CDR2 is FYNNEI. V dropped 7 bases and J dropped 9 bases, with 3 bases sitting between them. CDR3 sequence (DNA): TGTGCCAGCATGAAAGCTTTCTTT. Its protein product is CASMKAFF.

The J gene is TRBJ2-7, the V gene TRBV4-1; 7 bases fit TRBD1. The CDR3 runs to 14 residues. Per germline, CDR1 MGHRA and CDR2 YSYEKL. V trimming: 2 bases; J trimming: 3 bases; junction bases outside the gene matches: 4. The CDR3 region is CASSQRTGDYEQYF. The CDR3 DNA sequence: TGCGCCAGCAGCCAAAGGACAGGCGACTACGAGCAGTACTTC.

V is TRBV3-1 (or the pseudogene TRBV3-2) and J is TRBJ2-1; D call uncertain. In germline, CDR1 is LGHDT, CDR2 YNNKEL (reference sequence). CDR3 size: 14 residues. Trimming cost V 1 base and J 6 bases, with 10 bases left between them. The CDR3 DNA follows: TGTGCCAGCAGCCAAGGACTCCCCGGCAATGAGCAGTTCTTC. Encoded protein: CASSQGLPGNEQFF.

This clone was observed a single time. The rearrangement links TRBV7-2 to TRBJ2-1; 10 bases agree with TRBD1. V dropped 11 bases and J dropped 8; count of bases not matched to a gene: 9. The CDR3 is 13 residues long. CDR1 is SGHTA and CDR2 is FQGNSA in the germline V gene. DNA of the CDR3: TGTGCCGGCGCCAAGACAGGGGGCCATGAGCAGTTCTTC. Encoded protein: CAGAKTGGHEQFF.